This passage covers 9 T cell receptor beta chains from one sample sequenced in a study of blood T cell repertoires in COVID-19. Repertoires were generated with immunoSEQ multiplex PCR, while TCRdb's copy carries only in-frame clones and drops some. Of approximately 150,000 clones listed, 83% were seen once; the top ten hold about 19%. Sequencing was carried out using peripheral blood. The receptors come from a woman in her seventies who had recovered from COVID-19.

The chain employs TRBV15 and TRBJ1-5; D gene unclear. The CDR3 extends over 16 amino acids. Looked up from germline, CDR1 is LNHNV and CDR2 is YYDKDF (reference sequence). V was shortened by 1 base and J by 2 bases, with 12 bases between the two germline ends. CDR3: CATSRGPARGNQPQHF. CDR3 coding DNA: TGTGCCACCAGCAGAGGGCCAGCGCGGGGCAATCAGCCCCAGCATTTT.

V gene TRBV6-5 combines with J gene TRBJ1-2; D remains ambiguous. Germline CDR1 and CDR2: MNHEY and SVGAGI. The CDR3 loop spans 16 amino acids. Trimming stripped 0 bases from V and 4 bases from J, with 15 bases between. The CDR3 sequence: CASSYSGSARVYGYTF. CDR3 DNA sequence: TGTGCCAGCAGTTACTCAGGCTCTGCACGGGTCTATGGCTACACCTTC.

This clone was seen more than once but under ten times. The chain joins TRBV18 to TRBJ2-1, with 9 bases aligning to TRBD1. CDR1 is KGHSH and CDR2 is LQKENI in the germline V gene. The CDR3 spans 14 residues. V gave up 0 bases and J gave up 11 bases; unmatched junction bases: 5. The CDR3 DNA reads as TGTGCCAGCTCACCACCGCGGGACAGGGCAAAGCAGTTCTTC. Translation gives CASSPPRDRAKQFF.

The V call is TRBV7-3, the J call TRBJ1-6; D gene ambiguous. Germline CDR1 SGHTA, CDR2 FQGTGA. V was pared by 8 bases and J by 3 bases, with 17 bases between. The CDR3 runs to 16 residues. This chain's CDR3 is CASPIPPPVYNSPLHF. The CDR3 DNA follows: TGTGCCAGCCCCATTCCCCCCCCAGTCTATAATTCACCCCTCCACTTT.

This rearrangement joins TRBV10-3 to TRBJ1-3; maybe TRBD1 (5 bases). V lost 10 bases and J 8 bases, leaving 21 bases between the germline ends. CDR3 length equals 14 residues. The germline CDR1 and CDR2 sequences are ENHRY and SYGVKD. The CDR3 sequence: CATNPGAPGDTIYF. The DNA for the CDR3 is TGTGCCACCAACCCCGGGGCCCCGGGGGACACCATATATTTT.

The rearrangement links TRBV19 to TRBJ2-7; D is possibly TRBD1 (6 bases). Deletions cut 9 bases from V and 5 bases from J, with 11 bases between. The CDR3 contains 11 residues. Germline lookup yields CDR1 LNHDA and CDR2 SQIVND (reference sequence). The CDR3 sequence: CASRQAHEQYF. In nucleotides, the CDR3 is TGTGCCAGCCGACAGGCCCACGAGCAGTACTTC.

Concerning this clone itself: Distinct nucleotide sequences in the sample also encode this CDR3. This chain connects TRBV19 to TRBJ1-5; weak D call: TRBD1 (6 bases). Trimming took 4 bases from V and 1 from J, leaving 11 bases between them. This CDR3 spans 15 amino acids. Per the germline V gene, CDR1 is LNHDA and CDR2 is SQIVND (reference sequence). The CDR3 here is CASSRGGASNQPQHF. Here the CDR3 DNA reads TGTGCCAGTAGTAGGGGGGGGGCGAGCAATCAGCCCCAGCATTTT. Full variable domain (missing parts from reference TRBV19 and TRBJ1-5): DGGITQSPKYLFRKEGQNVTLSCEQNLNHDAMYWYRQDPGQGLRLIYYSQIVNDFQKGDIAEGYSVSREKKESFPLTVTSAQKNPTAFYLCASSRGGASNQPQHFGDGTRLSIL.

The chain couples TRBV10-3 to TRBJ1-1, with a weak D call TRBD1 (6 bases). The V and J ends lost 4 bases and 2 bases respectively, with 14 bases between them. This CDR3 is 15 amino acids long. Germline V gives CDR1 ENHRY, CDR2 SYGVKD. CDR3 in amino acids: CAISGAGARNTEAFF. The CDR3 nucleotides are TGTGCCATCAGTGGGGCAGGGGCCCGTAACACTGAAGCTTTCTTT.

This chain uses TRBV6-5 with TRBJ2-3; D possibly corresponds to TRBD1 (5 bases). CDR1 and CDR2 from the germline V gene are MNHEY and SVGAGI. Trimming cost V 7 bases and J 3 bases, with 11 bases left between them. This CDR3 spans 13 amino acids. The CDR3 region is CASKWQGTDTQYF. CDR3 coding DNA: TGTGCCAGCAAATGGCAGGGAACAGATACGCAGTATTTT.